This T cell receptor beta chain was identified in a study of blood T cell repertoires in COVID-19. Background on the study: Samples of COVID-19 (acute and convalescent) were obtained from the United States, Italy and Spain.

This clone is a singleton in its sample. The length of the CDR3 is 17 residues. V lost 4 bases and J lost 4; bases outside the gene matches: 16. Germline V gene data show CDR1 as MNHNS and CDR2 as SASEGT. The method was immunoSEQ multiplex PCR; TCRdb's version includes in-frame clones alone and lacks a portion of them. The table has about 400,000 clones, roughly 90% seen once. The specimen sequenced was PBMCs or T cells enriched from blood (not recorded which). The TCR was taken from a woman aged 40 to 50 with acute COVID-19. V and J are TRBV6-1 and TRBJ2-7, with 7 bases matching TRBD2. This CDR3 is CASSVGNWGLQSYEQYF. DNA for the CDR3: TGTGCCAGCAGTGTAGGGAATTGGGGACTACAATCTTACGAGCAGTACTTC.